The 8 T cell receptor beta chains below come from one sample, sequenced in a study of blood T cell repertoires in COVID-19. Clones were sequenced by immunoSEQ multiplex PCR, and TCRdb holds only the in-frame ones, with some missing. Of about 35,000 clones in the sample, approximately 85% were seen once. The sample taken for sequencing was peripheral blood. Receptors originate from a man in his fifties or sixties with active or convalescent COVID-19.

The CDR3 sequence: CASSFRDRGTGELFF. CDR3 nucleotide sequence: TGTGCCAGCAGCTTCCGGGACAGGGGTACCGGGGAGCTGTTTTTT. The rearrangement joins TRBV5-6 to TRBJ2-2, with TRBD1 matching 10 bases. Trimming removed 2 bases from V and 5 bases from J; junction bases left unmatched: 3. Germline lookup yields CDR1 SGHDT and CDR2 YYEEEE. The CDR3 extends over 15 amino acids.

The chain combines TRBV5-6 with TRBJ2-1; possibly TRBD1 for D (5 bases). This CDR3 comprises 16 residues. Between the trimmed V and J ends, which lost 1 base and 0 bases, there was a span of 11 bases. In germline, CDR1 is SGHDT, CDR2 YYEEEE. The CDR3 loop is CASSLSQGNSYNEQFF. CDR3 coding DNA: TGTGCCAGCAGCTTGAGCCAGGGAAACTCCTACAATGAGCAGTTCTTC.

DNA for the CDR3: TGCAGTGCCAACTCGGGAGACACCATATATTTT. Translation: CSANSGDTIYF. The chain joins TRBV20-1 to TRBJ1-3; D remains unclear. Germline loops: CDR1 DFQATT, CDR2 SNEGSKA (reference sequence). This CDR3 is 11 amino acids long. The V end was cut by 6 bases, the J end by 8 bases, with 11 bases between.

The chain uses TRBV3-1 (or the pseudogene TRBV3-2) and TRBJ2-2; 14 bases align to TRBD2. Germline CDR1 reads LGHDT; CDR2 reads YNNKEL (reference sequence). The CDR3 has 18 residues. V lost 3 bases to trimming and J lost 5 bases; unmatched junction nucleotides: 8. The CDR3 DNA reads as TGTGCCAGCAGCCACCTGACTAGCGGGAGGGGAGGGACCGGGGAGCTGTTTTTT. Translated: CASSHLTSGRGGTGELFF.

This clone was recorded once. The rearrangement joins TRBV18 to TRBJ2-1; 10 nucleotides agree with TRBD2. The V gene's germline CDR1 is KGHSH and CDR2 LQKENI. The CDR3 sequence is 13 residues long. Trimming removed 4 bases from V and 16 bases from J; junction bases left unmatched: 10. This chain's CDR3 is CASSLTSGSSYFF. CDR3 coding DNA: TGTGCCAGCTCACTGACTAGCGGGTCGAGCTATTTCTTC.

CDR3 residues: CASSVDPRGSNNEQFF. CDR3 DNA sequence: TGTGCCAGCAGCGTAGATCCCAGGGGTAGCAACAATGAGCAGTTCTTC. The chain combines TRBV9 with TRBJ2-1; D may be TRBD1 (6 bases). V shed 0 bases and J shed 5 bases, with 15 bases lying between them. The CDR3 has 16 residues. Germline loops: CDR1 SGDLS, CDR2 YYNGEE.

The chain links TRBV5-4 to TRBJ2-1, with 8 nucleotides matching TRBD2. This CDR3 has 14 amino acids. Looked up from germline, CDR1 is SGHNT and CDR2 is YYREEE (reference sequence). J was trimmed by 5 bases and V by 7 bases; bases with no gene match: 8. The CDR3 is CASQRVAGNNEQFF. The CDR3 nucleotides are TGTGCCAGCCAGAGGGTAGCGGGAAACAATGAGCAGTTCTTC.

V and J are TRBV29-1 and TRBJ2-3; 9 positions match TRBD2. The germline V gene encodes CDR1 SQVTM and CDR2 ANQGSEA. The CDR3 has 13 residues. Trimming took 5 bases from V and 4 from J; bases not matched to a gene: 4. The CDR3 loop reads CSVPRLAADTQYF. CDR3 in DNA: TGCAGCGTTCCAAGACTAGCGGCAGATACGCAGTATTTT.